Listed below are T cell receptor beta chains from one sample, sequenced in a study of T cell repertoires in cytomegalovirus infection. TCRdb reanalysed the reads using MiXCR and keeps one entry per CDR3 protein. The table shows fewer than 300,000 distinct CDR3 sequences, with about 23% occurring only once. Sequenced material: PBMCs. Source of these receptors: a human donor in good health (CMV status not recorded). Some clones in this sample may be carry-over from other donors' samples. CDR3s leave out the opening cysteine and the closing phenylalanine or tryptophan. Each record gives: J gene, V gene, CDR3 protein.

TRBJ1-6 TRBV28 ASTPTSRGFSPLH
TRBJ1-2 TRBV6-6 ASSFFQNYGYT
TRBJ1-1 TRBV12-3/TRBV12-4 ASSLLQGLMNTEAF
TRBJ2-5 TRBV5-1 ASSSGLEQETQY
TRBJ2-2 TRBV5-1 ASSGGSNTGELF
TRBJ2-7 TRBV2 ASSYGLAGSEQY
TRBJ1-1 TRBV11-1 ASSIGEGPSDSEAF
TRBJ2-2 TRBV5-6 ASSLDGGLF
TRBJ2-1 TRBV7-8 ASSLDREGEQF
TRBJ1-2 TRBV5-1 ASSWGGGADYGYT
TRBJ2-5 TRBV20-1 SAIVWETQY
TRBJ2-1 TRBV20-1 SARPTSDSYNEQF
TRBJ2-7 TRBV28 ASSLRVQGQY
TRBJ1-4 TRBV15 ATSRGAGQRKLF
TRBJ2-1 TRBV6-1 ASTLWSSYNEQF
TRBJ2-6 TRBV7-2 ASSSGATSSGANVLT
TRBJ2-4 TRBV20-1 SARRDLGTKNIQY
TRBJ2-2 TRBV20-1 SARLFGGELF
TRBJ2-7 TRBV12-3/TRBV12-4 ASSRRERAYEQY
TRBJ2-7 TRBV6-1 ASKRPATYEQY
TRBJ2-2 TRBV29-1 SVAEIRTGELF
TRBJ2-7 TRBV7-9 ASSLNHEQY
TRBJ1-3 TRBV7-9 ASSQYRASRGNTIY
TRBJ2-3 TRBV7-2 ASSLLTKRGGLDTQY
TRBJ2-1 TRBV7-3 ASSSRRGGYNEQF
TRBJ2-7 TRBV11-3 ASSLEKLSGRSSSYEQY
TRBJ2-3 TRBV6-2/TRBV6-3 ASSYPLAGSTDTQY